Sequencing of this T cell receptor beta chain was carried out in a study of blood T cell repertoires in COVID-19. Study-level information: Samples of COVID-19 (acute and convalescent) were obtained from the United States, Italy and Spain. Sample material is recorded as cDNA or gDNA derived from T cells, B-cell-depleted T cells, or PBMCs.

Authors' analysis steps: Reference gene primer amplification in the assay estimated nucleated cell counts. Assay: immunoSEQ multiplex PCR; the TCRdb copy retains only in-frame clones and omits some. V and J calls plus clone size are reproduced from that table; the DNA served to infer D and trimming. The data hold about 88,000 clones, with 90% to 95% observed a single time. The junction had 2 bases not matched to a gene; V was cut back by 6 bases and J by 4 bases. The CDR3 sequence is 12 residues long. Germline CDR1 LNHDA, CDR2 SQIVND (reference sequence). The chain has TRBV19 and TRBJ1-2, with 7 bases that match TRBD1. What was sequenced was peripheral blood. The clonotype originates from a man aged 55-75 years with acute or convalescent COVID-19. The CDR3 reads CASRRQGYGYTF. In DNA, the CDR3 is TGTGCCAGTAGAAGACAGGGCTATGGCTACACCTTC.